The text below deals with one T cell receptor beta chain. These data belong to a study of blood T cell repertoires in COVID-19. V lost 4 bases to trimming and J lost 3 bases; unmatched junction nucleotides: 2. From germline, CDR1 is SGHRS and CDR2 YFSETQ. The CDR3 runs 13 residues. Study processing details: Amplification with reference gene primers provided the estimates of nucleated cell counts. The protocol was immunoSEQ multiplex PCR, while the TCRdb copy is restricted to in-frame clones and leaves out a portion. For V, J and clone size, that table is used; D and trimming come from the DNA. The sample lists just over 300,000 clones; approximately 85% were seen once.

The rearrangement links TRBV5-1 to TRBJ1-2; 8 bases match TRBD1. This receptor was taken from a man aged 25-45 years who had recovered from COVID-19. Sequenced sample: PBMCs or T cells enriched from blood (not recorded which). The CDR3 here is CASSQTGDYGYTF. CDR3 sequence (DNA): TGCGCCAGCAGCCAGACAGGGGACTATGGCTACACCTTC.